Here is one T cell receptor beta chain with its context. Its target is not known. These data originate in a study of T-cell memory formation after mild COVID-19. For the study at large: TCR clusters showed largely donor specificity.

General study findings and limits: There was no confirmation that second-wave clones peaking on day 37 were SARS-CoV-2 specific.

Germline trimming cut 3 bases from V and 4 bases from J; bases unmatched to any gene: 7. CDR3 size: 15 residues. Germline V lookup: CDR1 LNHDA, CDR2 SQIVND (reference sequence). TCRdb redid the calling of the 5' RACE reads with MiXCR, one entry per CDR3 protein. The data show nearly 250,000 distinct CDR3 sequences, about 16% seen once. Sequences were obtained from PBMCs or a T cell subset sorted from them (not recorded which). The genes are TRBV19 and TRBJ2-3, with 7 bases identical to TRBD2. This TCR was recovered from an adult woman who had mild COVID-19 (a few samples of this study predate the infection). Cell type and time point are not known. CDR3 region: CASSIAGRPADTQYF. CDR3 in DNA: TGTGCCAGTAGTATCGCCGGGAGGCCCGCAGATACGCAGTATTTT.